This entry is about one T cell receptor beta chain. The data are from a study of blood T cell repertoires in COVID-19. Assay used: immunoSEQ multiplex PCR; TCRdb lists only in-frame clones, some missing. The data hold approximately 100,000 clones, with roughly 85% observed a single time. The CDR3 has 12 amino acids. In germline, CDR1 is MNHEY, CDR2 SVGEGT. V was trimmed by 2 bases and J by 13 bases, leaving 12 bases between them. The J gene is TRBJ1-5, the V gene TRBV6-2 or TRBV6-3; D perhaps matches TRBD1 (5 bases). The sample was peripheral blood. The receptor's source is a man aged 45 to 65 in a cohort sampled during active COVID-19. CDR3 nucleotide sequence: TGTGCCAGCAGTTACGGCGCGGGGCCACAGCATTTT. Translation gives CASSYGAGPQHF.